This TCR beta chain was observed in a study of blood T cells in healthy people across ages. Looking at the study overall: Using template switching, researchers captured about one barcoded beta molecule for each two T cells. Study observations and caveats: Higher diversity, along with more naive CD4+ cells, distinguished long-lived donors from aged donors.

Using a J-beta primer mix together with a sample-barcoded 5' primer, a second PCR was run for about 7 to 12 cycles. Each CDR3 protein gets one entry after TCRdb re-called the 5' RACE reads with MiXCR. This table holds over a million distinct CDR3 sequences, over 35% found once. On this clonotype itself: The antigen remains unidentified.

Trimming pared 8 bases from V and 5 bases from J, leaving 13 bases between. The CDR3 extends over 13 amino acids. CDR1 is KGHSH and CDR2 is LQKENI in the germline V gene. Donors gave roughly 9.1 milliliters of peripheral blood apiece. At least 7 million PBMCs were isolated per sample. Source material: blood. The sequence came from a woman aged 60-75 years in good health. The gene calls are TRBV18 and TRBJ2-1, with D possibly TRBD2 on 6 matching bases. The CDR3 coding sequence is TGTGCCAGCGCCAGACGCGGGGACAATGAGCAGTTCTTC. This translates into CASARRGDNEQFF. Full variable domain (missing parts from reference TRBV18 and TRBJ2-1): NAGVMQNPRHLVRRRGQEARLRCSPMKGHSHVYWYRQLPEEGLKFMVYLQKENIIDESGMPKERFSAEFPKEGPSILRIQQVVRGDSAAYFCASARRGDNEQFFGPGTRLTVL.